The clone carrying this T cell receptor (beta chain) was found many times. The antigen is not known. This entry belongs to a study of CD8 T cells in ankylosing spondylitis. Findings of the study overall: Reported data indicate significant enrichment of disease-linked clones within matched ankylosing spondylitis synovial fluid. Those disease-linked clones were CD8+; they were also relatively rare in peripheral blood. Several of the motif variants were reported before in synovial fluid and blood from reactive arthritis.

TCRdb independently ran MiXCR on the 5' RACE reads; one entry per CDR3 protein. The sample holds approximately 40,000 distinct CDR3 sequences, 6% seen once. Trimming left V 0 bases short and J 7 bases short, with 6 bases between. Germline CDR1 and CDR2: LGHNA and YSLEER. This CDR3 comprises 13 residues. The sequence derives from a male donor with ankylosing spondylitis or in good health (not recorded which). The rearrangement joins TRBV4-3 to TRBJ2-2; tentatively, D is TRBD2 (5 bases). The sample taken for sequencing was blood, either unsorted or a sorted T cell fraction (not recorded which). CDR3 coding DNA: TGCGCCAGCAGCCAAGAACTAGTCGGGGAGCTGTTTTTT. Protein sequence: CASSQELVGELFF.